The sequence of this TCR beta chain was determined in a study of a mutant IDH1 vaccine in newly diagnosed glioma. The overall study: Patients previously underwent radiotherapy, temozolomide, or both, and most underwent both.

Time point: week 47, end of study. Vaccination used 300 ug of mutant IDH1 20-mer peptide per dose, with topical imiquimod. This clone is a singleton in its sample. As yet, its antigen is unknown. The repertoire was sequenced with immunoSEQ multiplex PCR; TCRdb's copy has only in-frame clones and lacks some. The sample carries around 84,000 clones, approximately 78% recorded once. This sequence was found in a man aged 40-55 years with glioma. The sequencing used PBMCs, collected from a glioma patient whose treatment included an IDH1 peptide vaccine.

The CDR3 spells CASSEFRGGLGGEQFF. CDR3 DNA sequence: TGTGCCAGCAGTGAATTTCGGGGGGGGCTGGGTGGTGAGCAGTTCTTC. The chain recombines TRBV25-1 with TRBJ2-1, with 8 bases matching TRBD2. The CDR3 is 16 residues long. V gave up 1 base and J gave up 9 bases; unmatched junction bases: 11. Germline V gene lookup returns CDR1 MGHDK and CDR2 SYGVNS.